A selection of T cell receptor beta chains follows, all from one sample in a study of response to subunit inactivated influenza vaccine. TCRdb redid the calling of the RT-PCR reads with MiXCR, one entry per CDR3 protein. The data contain more than 450,000 distinct CDR3 sequences, under 9% of them singletons. The sample here was PBMCs from blood, taken around 25 months after vaccination. These receptors originate from a man between 50 and 69 years old who received an inactivated influenza vaccine. Each CDR3 is given with its conserved first and last residue. D genes are given only for firm matches. Clone size is not always given. Where it is, it says once, few, many or a class for expanded clones.

V gene	J gene	clone size	D gene	CDR3 DNA	CDR3 protein
TRBV7-2	TRBJ1-3	few	-	TGTGCCAGCAGCTTAGTTTCTGACTCTGGAAACACCATATATTTT	CASSLVSDSGNTIYF
TRBV5-5	TRBJ2-1	many	-	TGTGCCAGCAGCGTTTCTAGGAATGAGCAGTTCTTC	CASSVSRNEQFF
TRBV6-2/TRBV6-3	TRBJ2-2	-	TRBD1	TGTGCCAGCATTTGGGACAGAGCCACCGGGGAGCTGTTTTTT	CASIWDRATGELFF
TRBV27	TRBJ2-4	few	TRBD1	TGTGCCAGCAGTTCATACAGGGGCCAGTCCAAAAACATTCAGTACTTC	CASSSYRGQSKNIQYF
TRBV28	TRBJ2-7	-	-	TGTGCCAGCAGTTCTGGGCGTGAGTACGAGCAGTACTTC	CASSSGREYEQYF
TRBV12-3/TRBV12-4	TRBJ1-5	many	TRBD1	TGTGCCAGCAGCCCAGGACAGGGGATCAATCAGCCCCAGCATTTT	CASSPGQGINQPQHF
TRBV5-1	TRBJ1-2	many	-	TGCGCCAGCAGCTTGGCCGCAGCAGGAAGAAAGAATAGCGGCTACACCTTC	CASSLAAAGRKNSGYTF
TRBV11-2	TRBJ1-3	few	-	TGTGCCAGCAGCTTATTTGAGGGATCCGGAAACACCATATATTTT	CASSLFEGSGNTIYF
TRBV20-1	TRBJ2-2	-	-	TGCAGTGTCGACCCGAGAACCGGGGAGCTGTTTTTT	CSVDPRTGELFF
TRBV5-1	TRBJ2-7	few	-	TGCGCCAGCAGCTTGTTGTCTCCCGGATTAAACCCCTTTTACGAGCAGTACTTC	CASSLLSPGLNPFYEQYF
TRBV5-1	TRBJ2-3	-	-	TGCGCCAGCAGTCCAGCGGGCCGATACCTCGGCACAGATACGCAGTATTTT	CASSPAGRYLGTDTQYF
TRBV20-1	TRBJ2-1	-	TRBD2	TGCAGTGCTAGGCCCCGGAGACTAGCGGGAGAAAAATGGGTGAATGAGCAGTTCTTC	CSARPRRLAGEKWVNEQFF
TRBV4-3	TRBJ1-2	many	-	TGCGCCAGCAGCCAAGCCGGTGGGGGAGGTTATGGCTACACCTTC	CASSQAGGGGYGYTF
TRBV13	TRBJ1-1	-	-	TGTGCCAGCAGCTTAACCGCGGGCCCTAGGGTGGCTTTCTTT	CASSLTAGPRVAFF
TRBV7-9	TRBJ2-2	-	-	TGTGCCAGCAGCGCTCAGGGGTTAAACACCTGGGAGCTGTTTTTT	CASSAQGLNTWELFF
TRBV6-2/TRBV6-3	TRBJ2-1	few	-	TGTGCCAGCAGTTACTCGAGTGAGCAGTTCTTC	CASSYSSEQFF
TRBV6-5	TRBJ2-7	few	TRBD1	TGTGCCAGCAGCCAGGGACAGTGGGAGCAGTACTTC	CASSQGQWEQYF
TRBV3-1	TRBJ1-5	few	TRBD1	TGTGCCAGCAGCCTCGGGACAGGGGGCGCGGGTCAGCCCCAGCATTTT	CASSLGTGGAGQPQHF
TRBV6-5	TRBJ2-2	many	TRBD2	TGTGCCAGCAGTTTGGGACTACTGAACACCGGGGAGCTGTTTTTT	CASSLGLLNTGELFF
TRBV3-1	TRBJ2-4	-	-	TGTGCCAGCAGCCAAGATAACAGGAGATTAGCCAAAAACATTCAGTACTTC	CASSQDNRRLAKNIQYF
TRBV10-3	TRBJ1-6	-	-	TGTGCCATCAGTGAAGGGTTTAATTCACCCCTCCACTTT	CAISEGFNSPLHF
TRBV9	TRBJ1-1	-	-	TGTGCCAGCAGCGGGGTGGGGAACACTGAAGCTTTCTTT	CASSGVGNTEAFF
TRBV7-9	TRBJ2-3	-	-	TGTGCCAGCAGCTTAGGTTCAGGGCCAACAGATACGCAGTATTTT	CASSLGSGPTDTQYF
TRBV12-3/TRBV12-4	TRBJ2-5	few	TRBD2	TGTGCCAGCAGTCCACGGGGACTAGCGGGGGGCCAAGAGACCCAGTACTTC	CASSPRGLAGGQETQYF
TRBV15	TRBJ2-3	few	-	TGTGCCACCAGCAGGCCCGTCTGGCGGGAATCAGATACGCAGTATTTT	CATSRPVWRESDTQYF
TRBV7-2	TRBJ2-1	-	-	TGTGCCAGCAGCCAAGGGACGAGCAACAATGAGCAGTTCTTC	CASSQGTSNNEQFF
TRBV3-1	TRBJ2-1	many	TRBD2	TGTGCCAGCAGCCAAGATACCGGGACTAGCGGTAGAAATGAGCAGTTCTTC	CASSQDTGTSGRNEQFF
TRBV10-3	TRBJ2-5	many	-	TGTGCCATCAATGGCAGGGACCAAGAGACCCAGTACTTC	CAINGRDQETQYF
TRBV20-1	TRBJ2-2	many	-	TGCAGTGCTAGAGATTCAGTTGCCACCGGGGAGCTGTTTTTT	CSARDSVATGELFF
TRBV20-1	TRBJ2-7	few	TRBD2	TGCAGTGCCAGACCGGGAGGGTCCTACGAGCAGTACTTC	CSARPGGSYEQYF
TRBV12-3/TRBV12-4	TRBJ2-3	-	TRBD2	TGTGCCAGCAGTTTCGAGACTAGCGGAGGTCGTACGCAGTATTTT	CASSFETSGGRTQYF
TRBV20-1	TRBJ2-7	-	TRBD1	TGCAGTGCCAACCGACAGGGTTGGGGCGAGCAGTACTTC	CSANRQGWGEQYF
TRBV27	TRBJ1-5	-	TRBD1	TGTGCCAGCAGTTTTCGGGGACAGGGATTTCAGCCCCAGCATTTT	CASSFRGQGFQPQHF
TRBV11-1	TRBJ2-6	-	-	TGTGCCAGCAGCTCCCTTAGTTGGGGCGTGGGCCCTGGGGCCAACGTCCTGACTTTC	CASSSLSWGVGPGANVLTF
TRBV9	TRBJ1-4	-	-	TGTGCCAGCAGCGTAGATCCAGATGAAAAACTGTTTTTT	CASSVDPDEKLFF
TRBV18	TRBJ2-2	many	-	TGTGCCAGCCGACAGTTGGAAACCGGGGAGCTGTTTTTT	CASRQLETGELFF
TRBV12-5	TRBJ2-1	few	-	TGTGCTAGTGGTTCCTCCTATTTGAATGAGCAGTTCTTC	CASGSSYLNEQFF
TRBV12-3/TRBV12-4	TRBJ2-1	-	TRBD2	TGTGCCAGCAGTTCCCAACTAGCGGGAGGAATGAATGAGCAGTTCTTC	CASSSQLAGGMNEQFF
TRBV5-1	TRBJ1-1	many	TRBD1	TGCGCCAGCAGCCAAGACAGGGGTGAAGCTTTCTTT	CASSQDRGEAFF
TRBV5-1	TRBJ2-7	many	TRBD1	TGCGCCAGCAGCTTGGGGGACAGCCCCTACGAGCAGTACTTC	CASSLGDSPYEQYF
TRBV27	TRBJ1-6	few	-	TGTGTCTCCCGGGGGACAAGGGGTTCACCCCTCCACTTT	CVSRGTRGSPLHF
TRBV5-1	TRBJ2-2	many	-	TGCGCCAGCAGCGGAACCGGGGAGCTGTTTTTT	CASSGTGELFF
TRBV6-5	TRBJ2-3	many	-	TGTGCCAGCAGTTCCGCACAACTGAGGGATACGCAGTATTTT	CASSSAQLRDTQYF
TRBV7-6	TRBJ2-2	few	-	TGTGCCAGCAGCTTAGTAGGGGGGGCGTACACCGGGGAGCTGTTTTTT	CASSLVGGAYTGELFF
TRBV29-1	TRBJ1-1	-	TRBD1	TGCAGCGGTACAGGGGGGAACACTGAAGCTTTCTTT	CSGTGGNTEAFF
TRBV4-1	TRBJ1-2	many	-	TGCGCCAGCAGCCAAGTCACGGGGGATATCTATGGCTACACCTTC	CASSQVTGDIYGYTF
TRBV3-1	TRBJ2-1	many	TRBD2	TGTGCCAGCAGTCCTTCTAGCGGGAGGGCCTACAATGAGCAGTTCTTC	CASSPSSGRAYNEQFF
TRBV7-8	TRBJ2-7	few	-	TGTGCCAGCAGCTTAGCGCTAGGTATCTACGAGCAGTACTTC	CASSLALGIYEQYF
TRBV12-3/TRBV12-4	TRBJ2-7	many	-	TGTGCCAGCAGTTTAGGGGCTATGGGGTCGGGTGAGCAGTACTTC	CASSLGAMGSGEQYF
TRBV7-2	TRBJ2-3	many	TRBD2	TGTGCCAGCAGCTTAACGCAGCGGGGGAGCACAGATACGCAGTATTTT	CASSLTQRGSTDTQYF
TRBV4-1	TRBJ2-5	many	-	TGCGCCAGCAGCGCCTCGAGTACTAACCAAGAGACCCAGTACTTC	CASSASSTNQETQYF
TRBV25-1	TRBJ2-1	medium-sized	TRBD2	TGTGCCAGCAGTTCCGTAGCGGGAGGCCCAGAGACCCCATACAATGAGCAGTTCTTC	CASSSVAGGPETPYNEQFF
TRBV6-5	TRBJ1-2	many	-	TGTGCCAGCCACACCGCTAACTATGGCTACACCTTC	CASHTANYGYTF
TRBV5-1	TRBJ2-2	-	-	TGCGCCAGCAGCCAAAATCGCTACGGGCTCAACACCGGGGAGCTGTTTTTT	CASSQNRYGLNTGELFF
TRBV24-1	TRBJ1-5	-	-	TGTGCCACCAGTGATGGGGTGGGAAGGGATCAGCCCCAGCATTTT	CATSDGVGRDQPQHF
TRBV9	TRBJ2-2	many	TRBD2	TGTGCCAGCAGCGTAGAAGCGGGAGGCTCCGGGGAGCTGTTTTTT	CASSVEAGGSGELFF
TRBV7-2	TRBJ2-7	few	TRBD1	TGTGCCAGCAGCTTAGCGACAGGGGCCTTCTTAACCTACGAGCAGTACTTC	CASSLATGAFLTYEQYF
TRBV14	TRBJ2-3	-	-	TGTGCCAGCAGCTATCAAGGACTCCGTACGCAGTATTTT	CASSYQGLRTQYF